Shown below are 17 T cell receptor beta chains from a single sample sequenced in a study of cytomegalovirus exposure and HLA in healthy donors. Primers for the PCR totalled 60 Vbeta and 13 Jbeta. Assay: immunoSEQ multiplex PCR; the TCRdb copy retains only in-frame clones and omits some. The data show 90,000 to 100,000 clones, and the top ten clones hold 3% to 4%. The specimen sequenced was PBMCs. These receptors all come from a woman aged 25 to 39 in good health and CMV-seronegative.

This rearrangement joins TRBV2 to TRBJ1-5, with 9 bases aligning to TRBD1. The CDR3 is 14 amino acids. Germline lookup yields CDR1 SNHLY and CDR2 FYNNEI. V lost 6 bases and J lost 6; bases outside the gene matches: 6. The CDR3 sequence is CASSNTGGLQPQHF. CDR3 nucleotides: TGTGCCAGCAGCAATACAGGGGGCCTTCAGCCCCAGCATTTT.

V and J are TRBV6-5 and TRBJ1-1; 10 positions agree with TRBD1. Germline V lookup: CDR1 MNHEY, CDR2 SVGAGI. This CDR3 region has 13 residues. Trimming cost V 10 bases and J 4 bases; bases outside gene matches: 6. In nucleotides, the CDR3 is TGTGCCACCTCGGACAGGGGGATCACTGAAGCTTTCTTT. It translates to CATSDRGITEAFF.

This chain links TRBV13 with TRBJ2-1, with 7 bases identical to TRBD1. Germline CDR1 is PRHDT and CDR2 is FYEKMQ (reference sequence). The CDR3 has 16 residues. The V and J ends lost 5 bases and 2 bases, in that order; junction bases with no gene match: 9. CDR3 region: CASSPTGTVAYNEQFF. CDR3 nucleotides: TGTGCCAGCAGCCCGACAGGGACAGTCGCCTACAATGAGCAGTTCTTC. The full variable domain, in which reference TRBV13 and TRBJ2-1 provide the parts outside the CDR3, is AAGVIQSPRHLIKEKRETATLKCYPIPRHDTVYWYQQGPGQDPQFLISFYEKMQSDKGSIPDRFSAQQFSDYHSELNMSSLELGDSALYFCASSPTGTVAYNEQFFGPGTRLTVL.

V and J are TRBV2 and TRBJ1-1; maybe TRBD1 (5 bases). CDR3 size: 13 residues. V lost 0 bases and J lost 6, with 8 bases in between. CDR1 SNHLY and CDR2 FYNNEI come from the germline V gene. The DNA of the CDR3 is TGTGCCAGCAGTGAAGCGCGGGGGGCTGAAGCTTTCTTT. Translation: CASSEARGAEAFF. Complete variable domain (other parts from reference TRBV2 and TRBJ1-1): EPEVTQTPSHQVTQMGQEVILRCVPISNHLYFYWYRQILGQKVEFLVSFYNNEISEKSEIFDDQFSVERPDGSNFTLKIRSTKLEDSAMYFCASSEARGAEAFFGQGTRLTVV.

The chain carries TRBV9 and TRBJ2-7; D is possibly TRBD1 (8 bases). Germline V gene lookup returns CDR1 SGDLS and CDR2 YYNGEE. The CDR3 is 14 residues long. With 0 bases removed from V and 5 bases from J, the gap between germline ends came to 12 bases. The CDR3 nucleotides are TGTGCCAGCAGCGTAGACAGGGGGGGGCACGAGCAGTACTTC. Translating gives CASSVDRGGHEQYF.

The chain is built from TRBV9 and TRBJ1-1, with 9 bases that match TRBD1. Germline-derived CDR1 and CDR2 are SGDLS and YYNGEE. CDR3 length equals 14 residues. Trimming at V came to 4 bases and at J to 1 base, leaving 2 bases not matched to a gene. CDR3 region: CASSPTGGNTEAFF. DNA of the CDR3: TGTGCCAGCAGCCCGACAGGGGGGAACACTGAAGCTTTCTTT.

V usage is TRBV19 and J usage is TRBJ2-1; D not resolved. V was pared by 6 bases and J by 4 bases, with 4 bases between. This CDR3 is built from 11 residues. Germline-derived CDR1 and CDR2 are LNHDA and SQIVND (reference sequence). The CDR3 loop reads CASSQYNEQFF. DNA of the CDR3: TGTGCCAGTAGCCAGTACAATGAGCAGTTCTTC.

This chain uses TRBV4-1 with TRBJ2-3; D unclear. The CDR3 runs 15 residues. Germline V lookup: CDR1 MGHRA, CDR2 YSYEKL. Deletions cut 0 bases from V and 6 bases from J, with 13 bases between. The CDR3 nucleotides are TGCGCCAGCAGCCAAGAAACCCCTCGCAGTGATACGCAGTATTTT. Translated: CASSQETPRSDTQYF.

The chain employs TRBV27 and TRBJ1-1; D is perhaps TRBD1 (6 bases). V was clipped by 6 bases and J by 7 bases, with 12 bases between them. This CDR3 comprises 12 residues. Germline CDR1 and CDR2: MNHEY and SMNVEV (reference sequence). The CDR3 DNA reads as TGTGCCAGCAGCAACCGAGGGGGTGAAGCTTTCTTT. Its translation: CASSNRGGEAFF.

The chain is built from TRBV27 and TRBJ2-7; 13 nucleotides line up with TRBD2. This CDR3 comprises 15 residues. The V segment lost 4 bases and the J segment 3 bases; nucleotides outside the gene matches: 3. The germline CDR1 and CDR2 sequences are MNHEY and SMNVEV (reference sequence). CDR3 sequence reads: CASSSGLAGLYEQYF. In nucleotides, the CDR3 is TGTGCCAGCAGTTCGGGACTAGCGGGGCTCTACGAGCAGTACTTC.

The V gene is TRBV28, the J gene TRBJ2-5; 8 positions match TRBD1. Germline V gene data show CDR1 as MDHEN and CDR2 as SYDVKM. This CDR3 is built from 15 residues. V trimming: 5 bases; J trimming: 0 bases; junction bases outside the gene matches: 5. The CDR3 loop is CASSETGAYQETQYF. The DNA of the CDR3 is TGTGCCAGCAGTGAGACAGGGGCTTACCAAGAGACCCAGTACTTC.

V and J are TRBV20-1 and TRBJ2-1, with D uncertain. Germline V gives CDR1 DFQATT, CDR2 SNEGSKA (reference sequence). CDR3 size: 11 residues. Trimming cost V 6 bases and J 2 bases, with 5 bases left between them. The CDR3, as DNA: TGCAGTGCCCGGGCCTACAATGAGCAGTTCTTC. As protein: CSARAYNEQFF.

The J gene is TRBJ2-7, the V gene TRBV27; TRBD2 matches 14 bases. CDR1 MNHEY and CDR2 SMNVEV come from the germline V gene (reference sequence). The J segment lost 3 bases and the V segment lost 6 bases, leaving 4 bases of the junction unmatched. There are 15 residues in the CDR3. CDR3 nucleotides: TGTGCCAGCAGCGCCGGGACTAGCGGGAGCTACGAGCAGTACTTC. Amino acid sequence: CASSAGTSGSYEQYF.

The chain is built from TRBV5-1 and TRBJ2-1; TRBD1 might be the D (6 bases). CDR3 length: 16 amino acids. Trimming cost V 1 base and J 5 bases, with 16 bases left between them. CDR1 is SGHRS and CDR2 is YFSETQ in the germline V gene. CDR3 sequence (DNA): TGCGCCAGCAGCTTGAGTGGGGGCACCGGTCACAATGAGCAGTTCTTC. Translating it yields CASSLSGGTGHNEQFF.

The J gene is TRBJ1-5, the V gene TRBV7-9; D perhaps matches TRBD1 (6 bases). Germline assignment: CDR1 SEHNR and CDR2 FQNEAQ (reference sequence). Between the trimmed V and J ends, which lost 6 bases and 3 bases, there was a span of 12 bases. This CDR3 comprises 14 residues. Here the CDR3 reads CASSSTGVNQPQHF. The CDR3 DNA sequence: TGTGCCAGCAGTTCGACAGGAGTCAATCAGCCCCAGCATTTT.

The rearrangement uses TRBV5-6 and TRBJ2-7; TRBD1 aligns across 9 bases. The CDR3 covers 14 residues. Trimming took 0 bases from V and 6 from J; bases not matched to a gene: 4. Germline CDR1 reads SGHDT; CDR2 reads YYEEEE. CDR3 loop: CASSLAGTGREQYF. The CDR3 DNA sequence: TGTGCCAGCAGCTTGGCCGGGACAGGGCGCGAGCAGTACTTC. The full variable domain, its missing parts supplied by reference TRBV5-6 and TRBJ2-7, is DAGVTQSPTHLIKTRGQQVTLRCSPKSGHDTVSWYQQALGQGPQFIFQYYEEEERQRGNFPDRFSGHQFPNYSSELNVNALLLGDSALYLCASSLAGTGREQYFGPGTRLTVT.

This clone registers medium-sized by frequency. CDR3 in DNA: TGTGCCAGCAGCTTGGATCTGAATGAAAAACTGTTTTTT. Translation gives CASSLDLNEKLFF. The chain joins TRBV5-6 to TRBJ1-4, with D unresolved. Germline V gene lookup returns CDR1 SGHDT and CDR2 YYEEEE. With 0 bases removed from V and 5 bases from J, the gap between germline ends came to 5 bases. The CDR3 sequence is 13 residues long.